This entry lists 27 T cell receptor beta chains sequenced from one sample in a study of T-cell memory formation after mild COVID-19. TCRdb fed the 5' RACE reads into MiXCR, producing one record per CDR3 protein. Here the sample spans some 300,000 distinct CDR3 sequences, 20% to 25% being singletons. The sample taken for sequencing was PBMCs or a T cell subset sorted from them (not recorded which). All receptors come from a man aged 18 to 30 who had mild COVID-19 (a few samples of this study predate the infection). Cell type and time point are not known.

This clonotype has more than one count but fewer than ten. V usage is TRBV7-9 and J usage is TRBJ2-3; D is ambiguous. This CDR3 region has 11 residues. V was pared by 0 bases and J by 14 bases, with 9 bases between. Germline CDR1 reads SEHNR; CDR2 reads FQNEAQ (reference sequence). The CDR3 DNA reads TGTGCCAGCAGCTTAGCTCGAAAGCCGTATTTT. Its protein product is CASSLARKPYF.

Only a few counts were recorded for this clonotype. This rearrangement joins TRBV11-3 to TRBJ2-5; maybe TRBD2 (6 bases). V was shortened by 6 bases and J by 4 bases, with 18 bases between the two germline ends. There are 15 residues in the CDR3. Germline lookup yields CDR1 SGHNT and CDR2 YENEEA. CDR3 DNA sequence: TGTGCCAGCAGTCTACCGGGGGATGGAGGAGAGACCCAGTACTTC. Protein: CASSLPGDGGETQYF.

The V and J genes are TRBV12-3 or TRBV12-4 and TRBJ1-4; the D is unclear. Between the trimmed V and J ends, which lost 1 base and 3 bases, there was a span of 6 bases. The CDR3 loop spans 14 amino acids. The CDR3 sequence: CASSLGSPNEKLFF. CDR3 coding DNA: TGTGCCAGCAGTTTAGGATCTCCTAATGAAAAACTGTTTTTT.

This clonotype was recorded a few times. This chain joins TRBV6-2 or TRBV6-3 and TRBJ2-5, with D unclear. CDR3 length equals 13 residues. Germline-derived CDR1 and CDR2 are MNHEY and SVGEGT. V gave up 2 bases and J gave up 4 bases, with 8 bases separating them. This chain's CDR3 is CASSYGVGETQYF. The CDR3 DNA sequence: TGTGCCAGCAGTTACGGCGTGGGAGAGACCCAGTACTTC.

This chain joins TRBV4-1 and TRBJ2-1; perhaps TRBD2 as D (6 bases). The V gene lost 2 bases and the J gene lost 7 bases, with 18 bases spanning the gap. Germline CDR1 reads MGHRA; CDR2 reads YSYEKL. CDR3 size: 16 residues. The CDR3 spells CASSQPGEGPRNEQFF. For the CDR3, the DNA is TGCGCCAGCAGCCAACCGGGGGAAGGACCTCGTAATGAGCAGTTCTTC.

Only a few counts were recorded for this clonotype. In nucleotides, the CDR3 is TGTGCCAGCAGCCAAGGAATGGCCCTCCTCAATGAGCAGTTCTTC. This gives the protein CASSQGMALLNEQFF. The chain carries TRBV4-2 and TRBJ2-1; D gene uncertain. The CDR3 runs 15 residues. V dropped 1 base and J dropped 6 bases, with 13 bases sitting between them. The germline CDR1 and CDR2 sequences are LGHNA and YNFKEQ.

The chain is built from TRBV28 and TRBJ2-3; 8 bases line up with TRBD2. The CDR3 consists of 15 residues. V lost 6 bases and J lost 3; bases outside the gene matches: 8. CDR1 is MDHEN, CDR2 SYDVKM, per germline. CDR3 residues: CASSPTSGGTDTQYF. CDR3 DNA sequence: TGTGCCAGCAGCCCAACTAGCGGTGGGACAGATACGCAGTATTTT.

V usage is TRBV27 and J usage is TRBJ1-2; a possible D gene is TRBD1 (6 bases). Between the trimmed V and J ends, which lost 8 bases and 3 bases, there was a span of 16 bases. Germline V gene lookup returns CDR1 MNHEY and CDR2 SMNVEV (reference sequence). This CDR3 is 14 amino acids long. The CDR3 coding sequence is TGTGCCAGCGGCATGGGGGCCTCGTACTATGGCTACACCTTC. This codes for CASGMGASYYGYTF.

This clonotype was seen more than once but under ten times. The chain couples TRBV7-8 to TRBJ2-7; TRBD1 matches 8 bases. CDR1 and CDR2 from the germline V gene are SGHVS and FQNEAQ. V dropped 5 bases and J dropped 2; count of bases not matched to a gene: 5. The CDR3 totals 14 residues. The CDR3 nucleotides read TGTGCCAGCAGCCCACAGGGGGAAACCTACGAGCAGTACTTC. This gives the protein CASSPQGETYEQYF. The entire variable domain, with the rest obtained from reference TRBV7-8 and TRBJ2-7, is as follows: GAGVSQSPRYKVAKRGQDVALRCDPISGHVSLFWYQQALGQGPEFLTYFQNEAQLDKSGLPSDRFFAERPEGSVSTLKIQRTQQEDSAVYLCASSPQGETYEQYFGPGTRLTVT.

In this sample, this clonotype turned up once. This chain's CDR3 is CASSYSLVETQYF. The DNA for the CDR3 is TGTGCCAGCAGTTACTCGCTTGTAGAGACCCAGTACTTC. The chain carries TRBV6-5 and TRBJ2-5; D unclear. The germline V gene encodes CDR1 MNHEY and CDR2 SVGAGI. The ends were cut back, 0 bases at V and 4 bases at J, with 6 bases in the middle. CDR3 length equals 13 residues.

This clonotype has a handful of counts. V and J are TRBV5-1 and TRBJ2-3; no firm D call. Trimming stripped 0 bases from V and 1 base from J, with 12 bases between. The CDR3 loop spans 16 amino acids. Germline lookup yields CDR1 SGHRS and CDR2 YFSETQ. The CDR3, as DNA: TGCGCCAGCAGCTTGGCTGGAATCCAGGGCACAGATACGCAGTATTTT. It yields the protein CASSLAGIQGTDTQYF.

This clonotype was seen more than once but under ten times. The chain links TRBV4-3 to TRBJ1-4; D uncertain. The CDR3 consists of 16 residues. Germline V CDR1 and CDR2: LGHNA, YSLEER. Deletions cut 0 bases from V and 0 bases from J, with 8 bases between. The CDR3 reads CASSQDSRTTNEKLFF. In DNA, the CDR3 is TGCGCCAGCAGCCAAGATAGTAGAACAACTAATGAAAAACTGTTTTTT.

This chain joins TRBV7-8 and TRBJ2-7, with TRBD2 matching over 9 bases. V was clipped by 0 bases and J by 2 bases; unmatched bases: 2. The CDR3 extends over 15 amino acids. The germline gives CDR1 SGHVS, CDR2 FQNEAQ. The CDR3 loop is CASSLASGGAYEQYV. The CDR3 region has the DNA TGTGCCAGCAGCTTAGCTAGCGGGGGAGCCTACGAGCAGTACGTC.

This clonotype showed up just a few times. This chain links TRBV5-1 with TRBJ2-5, with D possibly matching TRBD1 (5 bases). Germline V gene data show CDR1 as SGHRS and CDR2 as YFSETQ. This CDR3 has 14 amino acids. V was clipped by 2 bases and J by 0 bases, with 8 bases between them. CDR3 DNA: TGCGCCAGCAGCTTCTCCAGGGACCAAGAGACCCAGTACTTC. Amino acids: CASSFSRDQETQYF.

This clonotype showed up just a few times. J is TRBJ2-1 and V is TRBV10-3; the match to TRBD2 covers 13 bases. The length of the CDR3 is 19 residues. CDR1 is ENHRY and CDR2 is SYGVKD in the germline V gene. Trimming removed 4 bases from V and 6 bases from J; junction bases left unmatched: 15. In nucleotides, the CDR3 is TGTGCCATCAGTGGATTCGGGACTAGCGGGGAAAACCACCCCAATGAGCAGTTCTTC. Amino acid sequence: CAISGFGTSGENHPNEQFF.

This clonotype has just one count. The CDR3 DNA sequence: TGTGCCAGCAGCTCCTCGAACAGCAACAATCAGCCCCAGCATTTT. Translating it yields CASSSSNSNNQPQHF. J is TRBJ1-5 and V is TRBV7-8; D is undetermined. The germline V gene encodes CDR1 SGHVS and CDR2 FQNEAQ. The CDR3 loop spans 15 amino acids. Between the trimmed V and J ends, which lost 4 bases and 3 bases, there was a span of 13 bases. The entire variable domain, with the rest obtained from reference TRBV7-8 and TRBJ1-5, is as follows: GAGVSQSPRYKVAKRGQDVALRCDPISGHVSLFWYQQALGQGPEFLTYFQNEAQLDKSGLPSDRFFAERPEGSVSTLKIQRTQQEDSAVYLCASSSSNSNNQPQHFGDGTRLSIL.

V gene TRBV29-1 combines with J gene TRBJ1-5; 10 bases agree with TRBD1. The V segment lost 4 bases and the J segment 6 bases; nucleotides outside the gene matches: 3. This CDR3 is 13 amino acids long. CDR1 and CDR2 from the germline V gene are SQVTM and ANQGSEA. This CDR3 reads CSVGRDRGQPQHF. CDR3 DNA sequence: TGCAGCGTTGGCCGGGACAGGGGTCAGCCCCAGCATTTT.

The rearrangement links TRBV11-2 to TRBJ2-5; weak D call: TRBD2 (5 bases). The CDR3 consists of 15 residues. Trimming removed 5 bases at V and 4 bases at J, with 17 bases between. Germline V gene data show CDR1 as SGHAT and CDR2 as FQNNGV. As DNA, the CDR3 is TGTGCCAGCAGCCCAGGTCGGCGAGAGGGAGAGACCCAGTACTTC. Translating gives CASSPGRREGETQYF.

The chain has TRBV6-5 and TRBJ2-1; the match to TRBD2 covers 9 bases. The CDR3 contains 14 residues. V was clipped by 5 bases and J by 8 bases; unmatched bases: 7. Germline assignment: CDR1 MNHEY and CDR2 SVGAGI. CDR3 sequence reads: CASSDSGGVYEQFF. CDR3 nucleotides: TGTGCCAGCAGTGATAGCGGGGGTGTCTATGAGCAGTTCTTC.

V usage is TRBV5-6 and J usage is TRBJ2-1; TRBD2 might be the D (6 bases). Trimming stripped 0 bases from V and 3 bases from J, with 16 bases between. Germline assignment: CDR1 SGHDT and CDR2 YYEEEE. CDR3 length: 17 amino acids. The CDR3 sequence: CASSLGAGYLFYNEQFF. DNA for the CDR3: TGTGCCAGCAGCTTGGGGGCGGGGTACTTGTTCTACAATGAGCAGTTCTTC.

The V call is TRBV2, the J call TRBJ2-7; a possible D gene is TRBD2 (6 bases). The CDR3 has 14 residues. Looked up from germline, CDR1 is SNHLY and CDR2 is FYNNEI. Trimming removed 0 bases at V and 3 bases at J, with 9 bases between. CDR3 region: CASSEARGSYEQYF. As DNA, the CDR3 is TGTGCCAGCAGTGAAGCGCGGGGTAGCTACGAGCAGTACTTC. The full variable domain, its missing parts supplied by reference TRBV2 and TRBJ2-7, is EPEVTQTPSHQVTQMGQEVILRCVPISNHLYFYWYRQILGQKVEFLVSFYNNEISEKSEIFDDQFSVERPDGSNFTLKIRSTKLEDSAMYFCASSEARGSYEQYFGPGTRLTVT.

J is TRBJ2-7 and V is TRBV4-2; D call uncertain. The germline V gene encodes CDR1 LGHNA and CDR2 YNFKEQ. V was pared by 0 bases and J by 1 base, with 7 bases between. The CDR3 sequence is 14 residues long. DNA of the CDR3: TGTGCCAGCAGCCAAGAAAGAAGTTCCTACGAGCAGTACTTC. It specifies CASSQERSSYEQYF.

The sample holds many counts of this clonotype. The chain links TRBV6-5 to TRBJ2-3; tentatively, D is TRBD2 (5 bases). Germline CDR1 and CDR2: MNHEY and SVGAGI. With 0 bases removed from V and 6 bases from J, the gap between germline ends came to 10 bases. This CDR3 spans 14 amino acids. CDR3: CASSYSGVRDTQYF. CDR3 nucleotide sequence: TGTGCCAGCAGTTACTCCGGGGTTCGGGATACGCAGTATTTT.

This chain connects TRBV7-9 to TRBJ1-3, with a tentative D call TRBD1 (5 bases). V was cut by 3 bases and J by 1 base, with 13 bases left in between. Looked up from germline, CDR1 is SEHNR and CDR2 is FQNEAQ (reference sequence). This CDR3 is 16 amino acids long. The CDR3 DNA is TGTGCCAGCAGCTTCTGGGCAGGGAGATCTGGAAACACCATATATTTT. Its translation is CASSFWAGRSGNTIYF. Using reference TRBV7-9 and TRBJ1-3 for the parts outside the CDR3, the full variable domain is DTGVSQNPRHKITKRGQNVTFRCDPISEHNRLYWYRQTLGQGPEFLTYFQNEAQLEKSRLLSDRFSAERPKGSFSTLEIQRTEQGDSAMYLCASSFWAGRSGNTIYFGEGSWLTVV.

The rearrangement joins TRBV5-1 to TRBJ2-5; 7 positions agree with TRBD1. V dropped 4 bases and J dropped 2; count of bases not matched to a gene: 8. This CDR3 spans 15 amino acids. Looked up from germline, CDR1 is SGHRS and CDR2 is YFSETQ. The CDR3 region has the DNA TGCGCCAGCAGCCCACCGATGACAGGGCAAGAGACCCAGTACTTC. It is translated as CASSPPMTGQETQYF.

This clonotype was detected a few times. The V call is TRBV28, the J call TRBJ2-3, with D perhaps TRBD2 (7 bases). The V gene lost 5 bases and the J gene lost 4 bases, with 13 bases spanning the gap. The CDR3 length is 14 residues. Germline V lookup: CDR1 MDHEN, CDR2 SYDVKM. DNA of the CDR3: TGTGCCAGCAGTGTGACGGGGGGCGCAGATACGCAGTATTTT. This sequence encodes CASSVTGGADTQYF. Using reference TRBV28 and TRBJ2-3 for the parts outside the CDR3, the full variable domain is DVKVTQSSRYLVKRTGEKVFLECVQDMDHENMFWYRQDPGLGLRLIYFSYDVKMKEKGDIPEGYSVSREKKERFSLILESASTNQTSMYLCASSVTGGADTQYFGPGTRLTVL.

The V call is TRBV7-8, the J call TRBJ1-1; TRBD1 agrees at 9 bases. This CDR3 has 20 amino acids. The ends lost 6 bases at V and 0 bases at J; junction bases unmatched: 20. From germline, CDR1 is SGHVS and CDR2 FQNEAQ. The CDR3 bases are TGTGCCAGCAGAACTCCAATAGGACAGGGGACGGGGAGCGTGAACACTGAAGCTTTCTTT. Translated: CASRTPIGQGTGSVNTEAFF.